The clone carrying this TCR beta chain was observed once. Its target is unknown. With 5 bases removed from V and 13 bases from J, the gap between germline ends came to 15 bases. Germline V gene sequence: CDR1 SGHAT, CDR2 FQNNGV. The CDR3 has 12 amino acids. PCR amplification relied on 60 Vbeta primers (plus 13 Jbeta primers). Sequencing was performed with immunoSEQ multiplex PCR; in TCRdb, only in-frame clones are kept and a portion is missing. The sample has under 140,000 clones, roughly 84% seen once; the top ten hold roughly 5.6%. This sample is part of a study of cytomegalovirus exposure and HLA in healthy donors. On the study more broadly: When about 400 donors were genotyped, about 81% of them were found to fall in the Caucasian-associated ancestry cluster.

Study-wide points: One later analysis reportedly identified an Asian-associated ancestry cluster that showed fewer N-insertions than the 666-donor mean. Several of the most significant clusters appeared, in a later analysis, to be linked to common viral pathogens.

Sequencing was performed on PBMCs. This TCR came from a man aged 25 to 40 in good health and CMV-seropositive. This rearrangement joins TRBV11-2 to TRBJ2-4; D unclear. CDR3 loop: CASSKRQDLQYF. In nucleotides, the CDR3 is TGTGCCAGCAGCAAAAGGCAGGATCTGCAGTACTTC. The complete variable domain, with remaining parts taken from reference TRBV11-2 and TRBJ2-4, reads EAGVAQSPRYKIIEKRQSVAFWCNPISGHATLYWYQQILGQGPKLLIQFQNNGVVDDSQLPKDRFSAERLKGVDSTLKIQPAKLEDSAVYLCASSKRQDLQYFGAGTRLSVL.